This TCR beta chain was recovered during a study of long-term antiretroviral therapy in people with HIV. Assay version v3.0 of immunoSEQ was used, and it was run at survey level. Only in-frame clones appear in the TCRdb table, and some are missing; sequencing was by immunoSEQ multiplex PCR. The table shows around 35,000 clones, with 97% occurring only once. This CDR3 region has 15 residues. The germline gives CDR1 SNHLY, CDR2 FYNNEI. Losses at the gene ends were 3 bases for V and 5 bases for J; bases not matched to a gene: 7. This clone appeared a few times. The clonotype comes from a man aged 25 to 45 with HIV. The sample here was unsorted PBMCs, taken 6.9 years after starting antiretroviral therapy. V usage is TRBV2 and J usage is TRBJ2-5; TRBD2 agrees at 9 bases. Here the CDR3 reads CASSEGAGGGETQYF. The CDR3 nucleotides read TGTGCCAGCAGTGAGGGAGCGGGGGGAGGGGAGACCCAGTACTTC.